The sequence of this TCR beta chain was determined in a study of post-analysis software for immune sequencing data. In the study overall: Clinical courses comprised relapsing-remitting, secondary progressive and progressive-relapsing multiple sclerosis.

In its sample, this clonotype was seen a few times. Its cognate antigen is unknown. Per germline, CDR1 SGHRS and CDR2 YFSETQ. The CDR3 covers 16 residues. Trimming removed 5 bases from V and 3 bases from J, with 20 bases in between. Incorporated into the TCR beta cDNA libraries were unique molecular identifiers, which served to reduce PCR and sequencing biases. TCRdb reprocessed the PCR reads with MiXCR, giving one entry per CDR3 protein. The data contain about 620,000 distinct CDR3 sequences, about 40% of them seen just once; the ten biggest clones take up roughly 1.8%. The study, taken as a whole, reports: When compared against controls, multiple sclerosis patients showed significantly lower normalized Chao1 diversity. Pronounced co-clustering by F measure was evident among identically batched samples. Four or five TRBV segments were more frequent in patients than controls; TRBV5-6, TRBV5-1 and TRBV20-1 belonged to this group.

This TCR was sampled from a girl between 10 and 17 years old with multiple sclerosis. The sequenced material came from blood. This chain uses TRBV5-1 with TRBJ1-2, with no clear D. The CDR3 bases are TGCGCCAGCAGTTTACCTCGGGGAGTTACGCACTATGGCTACACCTTC. Protein sequence: CASSLPRGVTHYGYTF.